The rows below give T cell receptor beta chains drawn from one sample of a study of T cell repertoires in ileal Crohn's disease. Profiled with immunoSEQ multiplex PCR; TCRdb holds only in-frame clones, not every one. This repertoire shows several thousand clones, roughly 65% found once; its top ten account for 16%. Sequencing was done on a sample of ileal tissue. All receptors derive from an adult with Crohn's disease. CDR3s include the opening cysteine and the closing phenylalanine or tryptophan. A D gene is named only where the DNA matches it firmly. Clone size is stated in some rows and not others, as once, few, many or a class when expanded.

>.|TRBJ2-7|TRBV4-1|few
TGCGCCAGCAGCCAAGATAGTGGGGGGAGGGAGCAGTACTTC
CASSQDSGGREQYF
>TRBD2|TRBJ2-2|TRBV6-5|.
TGTGCCAGCAGCACTAGCGGGCGAAACACCGGGGAGCTGTTTTTT
CASSTSGRNTGELFF
>.|TRBJ2-3|TRBV7-8|once
TGTGCCAGCAGCCTCGAAACAGGGTGGACAGATACGCAGTATTTT
CASSLETGWTDTQYF
>TRBD1|TRBJ1-4|TRBV7-3|.
TGTGCCAGCAGCGACCAATCGGACAGGGATGTGGGAACTAATGAAAAACTGTTTTTT
CASSDQSDRDVGTNEKLFF
>TRBD2|TRBJ2-2|TRBV19|.
TGTGCCAGCGGGACTAGGGGGGACACCGGGGAGCTGTTTTTT
CASGTRGDTGELFF
>.|TRBJ1-1|TRBV6-5|.
TGTGCCAGCAGTTACTCGGGGGCAGGGGTGGACACTGAAGCTTTCTTT
CASSYSGAGVDTEAFF
>.|TRBJ2-1|TRBV30|.
TGTGCCTGGAGTACGGGACTGGGGGACAATGAGCAGTTCTTC
CAWSTGLGDNEQFF
>.|TRBJ2-7|TRBV2|.
TGTGCCAGCAGCTCACCCCTAGGGGCCGCTGACGAGCAGTACTTC
CASSSPLGAADEQYF
>TRBD1|TRBJ2-7|TRBV6-1|large
TGTGCCAGCAGTCTACAGGACAGGGGGCTCGAGCAGTACTTC
CASSLQDRGLEQYF
>TRBD2|TRBJ2-1|TRBV2|.
TGTGCCAGCAGTGAGCAAAGCGGGGGGCTCAATGAGCAGTTCTTC
CASSEQSGGLNEQFF
>TRBD2|TRBJ2-3|TRBV7-9|.
TGTGCCAGCAGCTCCCACACTAGCGGGGTGGGAGATACGCAGTATTTT
CASSSHTSGVGDTQYF
>.|TRBJ1-1|TRBV27|.
TGTGCCAGCAGTAACAGACAGCCTAACACTGAAGCTTTCTTT
CASSNRQPNTEAFF
>.|TRBJ2-7|TRBV5-5|.
TGTGCCAGCAGCTTGTACCGAGCGCGGGGTGGCTACGAGCAGTACTTC
CASSLYRARGGYEQYF
>.|TRBJ1-4|TRBV7-9|.
TGTGCCAGCAGCCGAGCGGGACAAAAGTTTTTCGGTGAAAAACTGTTTTTT
CASSRAGQKFFGEKLFF
>.|TRBJ1-1|TRBV4-2|.
TGTGCCAGCAGCCAAGGGACACTCTACGCTGAAGCTTTCTTT
CASSQGTLYAEAFF
>.|TRBJ2-7|TRBV18|few
TGTGCCAGCTCACCTGCCGACAGTCCCTACGAGCAGTACTTC
CASSPADSPYEQYF
>TRBD1|TRBJ1-1|TRBV4-2|.
TGTGCCAGCAGCCAAGTAGGGCAGGGGGGGAACACTGAAGCTTTCTTT
CASSQVGQGGNTEAFF
>.|TRBJ2-7|TRBV11-2|.
TGTGCCAGCAGCTCCCCAGCCCTCGACAAACCTTACGAGCAGTACTTC
CASSSPALDKPYEQYF
>.|TRBJ1-2|TRBV7-2|once
TGTGCCAGCAGCTACAGGGAGTACTATGGCTACACCTTC
CASSYREYYGYTF
>TRBD1|TRBJ1-5|TRBV27|few
TGTGCCAGCAGCCGACAGGGGGCAAGAGACCAGCCCCAGCATTTT
CASSRQGARDQPQHF
>.|TRBJ2-5|TRBV29-1|.
TGCAGCGTTGAAGTGACTAAGGAGACCCAGTACTTC
CSVEVTKETQYF
>.|TRBJ1-2|TRBV15|.
TGTGCCACCAGCAGAGATAGACAGGCTTATGGCTACACCTTC
CATSRDRQAYGYTF
>TRBD2|TRBJ2-7|TRBV6-5|few
TGTGCCAGCAGACCGGGTAGCGGGGGGGCGAACGAGCAGTACTTC
CASRPGSGGANEQYF
>.|TRBJ2-1|TRBV6-5|.
TGTGCCAGCAGTTCTTTACAGTTCAGAACCTACAATGAGCAGTTCTTC
CASSSLQFRTYNEQFF
>TRBD1|TRBJ2-7|TRBV5-1|once
TGCGCCAGCAGCTGGGACAGATACTACGAGCAGTACTTC
CASSWDRYYEQYF
>.|TRBJ1-1|TRBV6-5|.
TGTGCCAGCAGGCAGGGCCAGAACACTGAAGCTTTCTTT
CASRQGQNTEAFF
>TRBD1|TRBJ1-2|TRBV5-1|.
TGCGCCAGCAGCTTTACAGGGGTTAGGGACTATGGCTACACCTTC
CASSFTGVRDYGYTF
>.|TRBJ2-3|TRBV5-1|.
TGCGCCAGCAGCTTGTCGGGGATTACAGATACGCAGTATTTT
CASSLSGITDTQYF
>.|TRBJ2-7|TRBV4-3|.
TGCGCCAGCAGCCAATACGGCGGGCCCTACGAGCAGTACTTC
CASSQYGGPYEQYF
>.|TRBJ2-7|TRBV5-1|.
TGCGCCAGCAGTCCAGGGGCCTACGAGCAGTACTTC
CASSPGAYEQYF
>TRBD1|TRBJ1-1|TRBV6-5|.
TGTGCCAGCAGTTCGGGGACAGGGGGGACTGAAGCTTTCTTT
CASSSGTGGTEAFF
>TRBD2|TRBJ2-1|TRBV4-1|medium-sized
TGCGCCAGCAGCCAAGCTAATCCCCAGGTTAGACTAGCGGAAAACAATGAGCAGTTCTTC
CASSQANPQVRLAENNEQFF
>TRBD1|TRBJ2-7|TRBV2|medium-sized
TGTGCCAGCAGTGTAGACAGGGGCGACTCATACGAGCAGTACTTC
CASSVDRGDSYEQYF
>TRBD1|TRBJ1-4|TRBV5-1|.
TGCGCCAGCAGTCAGTTACAGGGGGCTAATGAAAAACTGTTTTTT
CASSQLQGANEKLFF
>TRBD1|TRBJ1-1|TRBV14|.
TGTGCCAGCAGCCAATTCGCGGGACAGGGAGCTACTGAAGCTTTCTTT
CASSQFAGQGATEAFF
>TRBD1|TRBJ1-2|TRBV6-5|.
TGTGCCAGCAGTCCGACAGGGAACTATGGCTACACCTTC
CASSPTGNYGYTF
>.|TRBJ1-1|TRBV18|.
TGTGCCAGCTCACCTCCAGAAAACACTGAAGCTTTCTTT
CASSPPENTEAFF
>.|TRBJ1-1|TRBV11-2|.
TGTGCCAGCAGCTTAGTACAGCGGAAGAACACTGAAGCTTTCTTT
CASSLVQRKNTEAFF
>.|TRBJ2-3|TRBV10-3|.
TGTGCCATCAGTGGAGAGGAGGGCACAGATACGCAGTATTTT
CAISGEEGTDTQYF
>.|TRBJ2-7|TRBV5-1|.
TGCGCCAGCAGTCCAGGGGCCTACGAGCAGTACTTC
CASSPGAYEQYF
>TRBD1|TRBJ2-1|TRBV19|.
TGTGCCAGTAGTGATGGGACAGGGGGCTCCTACAATGAGCAGTTCTTC
CASSDGTGGSYNEQFF
>TRBD1|TRBJ2-3|TRBV5-1|.
TGCGCCAGCAGCTTGGTGGGGGACAGGGGCGATACGCAGTATTTT
CASSLVGDRGDTQYF